A single sample gave rise to the 11 T cell receptor beta chains below, sequenced in a study of cytomegalovirus exposure and HLA in healthy donors. It was with 60 Vbeta and 13 Jbeta primers that the PCR ran. The table came from immunoSEQ multiplex PCR; TCRdb's copy has only in-frame clones and leaves some out. The repertoire holds approximately 110,000 clones, with 77% as singletons. The sequenced material came from PBMCs. The source is a woman aged 40-49 years in good health and CMV-seropositive.

V gene TRBV7-2 combines with J gene TRBJ2-1; D is unresolved. Trimming left V 4 bases short and J 0 bases short, with 10 bases between. Germline values: CDR1 SGHTA, CDR2 FQGNSA. CDR3 length: 15 residues. The CDR3 protein is CASSSTWSSYNEQFF. In DNA form, the CDR3 reads TGTGCCAGCAGCTCAACGTGGAGCTCCTACAATGAGCAGTTCTTC.

This clone was counted at least ten times. This chain uses TRBV18 with TRBJ1-1; TRBD1 aligns across 7 bases. The CDR3 consists of 14 residues. The trim removed 6 bases at V and 0 bases at J, leaving 4 bases unmatched. In germline, CDR1 is KGHSH, CDR2 LQKENI. For the CDR3, the DNA is TGTGCCAGCTCCCAAACAGGGGTGAACACTGAAGCTTTCTTT. Translation gives CASSQTGVNTEAFF.

The rearrangement uses TRBV27 and TRBJ2-2; TRBD1 might be the D (6 bases). Germline CDR1 is MNHEY and CDR2 is SMNVEV (reference sequence). The CDR3 sequence is 15 residues long. V was shortened by 0 bases and J by 5 bases, with 10 bases between the two germline ends. CDR3 loop: CASSLSQGWTGELFF. The CDR3, as DNA: TGTGCCAGCAGTTTATCTCAGGGGTGGACCGGGGAGCTGTTTTTT.

This clone was recorded a few times. The V gene is TRBV21-1, the J gene TRBJ2-5; the table's D call TRBD1 went unverified against the DNA. The J call is in doubt because the DNA end fits TRBJ2-7 better. TRBV21-1 constitutes a pseudogene. The CDR3 runs to 11 residues. The CDR3: CAFGQAYEQYF. CDR3 coding DNA: TGTGCCTTTGGACAGGCCTACGAGCAGTACTTC.

The V and J genes are TRBV6-5 and TRBJ2-3, with 7 bases fitting TRBD2. This CDR3 has 15 amino acids. CDR1 is MNHEY, CDR2 SVGAGI, per germline. Losses at the gene ends were 6 bases for V and 3 bases for J; bases not matched to a gene: 9. The CDR3 bases are TGTGCCAGCAGCCTCCGGGAGCGGGAAACAGATACGCAGTATTTT. This gives the protein CASSLRERETDTQYF.

This chain uses TRBV5-6 with TRBJ2-2, with 9 bases aligning to TRBD2. With 1 base clipped from V and 4 bases from J, the junction kept 11 bases outside the gene matches. The CDR3 loop spans 18 amino acids. Per germline, CDR1 SGHDT and CDR2 YYEEEE. CDR3 protein: CASSLFVAGDGRTGELFF. DNA for the CDR3: TGTGCCAGCAGCTTGTTTGTAGCGGGGGACGGTCGCACCGGGGAGCTGTTTTTT.

The CDR3 loop reads CASRPDRNYGYTF. The CDR3 DNA reads TGTGCCAGCAGACCCGACAGAAACTATGGCTACACCTTC. The chain has TRBV2 and TRBJ1-2; D may be TRBD1 (5 bases). Germline CDR1 SNHLY, CDR2 FYNNEI. The V gene lost 6 bases and the J gene lost 2 bases, with 10 bases spanning the gap. This CDR3 spans 13 amino acids.

The chain is built from TRBV27 and TRBJ2-7; the D gene is possibly TRBD2 (6 bases). Trimming shortened V by 5 bases and J by 0 bases, and 8 bases separated the two germline ends. The CDR3 covers 13 residues. The V gene's germline CDR1 is MNHEY and CDR2 SMNVEV (reference sequence). The DNA for the CDR3 is TGTGCCAGCAGTCGACTAGGCTCCTACGAGCAGTACTTC. Amino acids: CASSRLGSYEQYF.

Details on this clone: One end of the junction does not line up with germline, which may come from a read error. This sequence joins TRBV5-1 and TRBJ2-5; TRBD2 aligns across 9 bases. CDR1 and CDR2 (germline): SGHRS, YFSETQ. The CDR3 consists of 15 residues. The CDR3 nucleotides read TGCGCCAGCAGCTTAGCGGGAGGTATAGGAGAGACCCAGCACTTC. Its translation is CASSLAGGIGETQHF.

This rearrangement joins TRBV30 to TRBJ1-1, with D maybe TRBD1 (6 bases). Germline values: CDR1 GTSNPN, CDR2 SVGIG (reference sequence). The germline V and J ends were trimmed by 2 bases and 0 bases, with 22 bases remaining between them. This CDR3 is built from 18 residues. CDR3 nucleotide sequence: TGTGCCTGGAGTAAACCCGGGGGGCATCTTCCTTTGAACACTGAAGCTTTCTTT. It specifies CAWSKPGGHLPLNTEAFF.

This clone was observed a few times. The chain employs TRBV13 and TRBJ2-1, with 9 bases that match TRBD2. The CDR3 runs to 15 residues. Trimming at V came to 5 bases and at J to 0 bases, leaving 2 bases not matched to a gene. Germline V gene data show CDR1 as PRHDT and CDR2 as FYEKMQ (reference sequence). The CDR3 DNA reads as TGTGCCAGCAGCCTTAGCGGGAGCTCCTACAATGAGCAGTTCTTC. Its translation is CASSLSGSSYNEQFF.